The 29 T cell receptor beta chains below all came from one sample that was sequenced in a study of CD8 T cells in Susac syndrome. An input of roughly 0.45 to 1 ug of RNA was subjected to reverse transcription using random hexamers. TCRdb re-called the immunoSEQ multiplex PCR reads with MiXCR, one entry per CDR3 protein. This table has around 140,000 distinct CDR3 sequences, over 80% appearing once. Sequencing was performed on CD8+ T cells from PBMCs. The receptors were sampled from a human donor with multiple sclerosis.

V usage is TRBV5-5 and J usage is TRBJ2-3; 8 bases are shared with TRBD1. The length of the CDR3 is 15 residues. V was pared by 7 bases and J by 2 bases, with 9 bases of the junction left unmatched. CDR1 is SGHKS, CDR2 YYEKEE, per germline (reference sequence). CDR3 region: CASDAGQGNTDTQYF. CDR3 in DNA: TGTGCCAGCGACGCAGGACAGGGCAACACAGATACGCAGTATTTT.

The chain joins TRBV29-1 to TRBJ2-1, with 8 bases lining up with TRBD1. CDR1 SQVTM and CDR2 ANQGSEA come from the germline V gene. After removal of 3 bases from V and 7 bases from J, the junction contained 5 bases not matched to a gene. The CDR3 length is 13 residues. The CDR3 spells CSVEGDRLNEQFF. In DNA, the CDR3 is TGCAGCGTTGAGGGGGACAGGTTGAATGAGCAGTTCTTC.

The chain employs TRBV5-1 and TRBJ2-3, with a weak D call TRBD2 (5 bases). Germline V gene lookup returns CDR1 SGHRS and CDR2 YFSETQ. CDR3 length: 13 residues. Between the trimmed V and J ends, which lost 3 bases and 1 base, there was a span of 6 bases. CDR3 loop: CASSSGGTDTQYF. The CDR3 DNA reads TGCGCCAGCAGCTCCGGGGGCACAGATACGCAGTATTTT.

The J gene is TRBJ2-1, the V gene TRBV13; no reliable D call. This CDR3 has 14 residues. Germline-derived CDR1 and CDR2 are PRHDT and FYEKMQ (reference sequence). The V end lost 0 bases, the J end lost 7 bases, and 10 bases lay between the germline ends. The CDR3 region is CASSLGLMRNEQFF. The DNA for the CDR3 is TGTGCCAGCAGCTTAGGCCTAATGAGAAATGAGCAGTTCTTC.

This chain joins TRBV6-6 and TRBJ2-7; D remains unclear. The CDR3 contains 12 residues. Trimming left V 2 bases short and J 4 bases short, with 6 bases between. CDR1 MNHNY and CDR2 SVGAGI come from the germline V gene (reference sequence). The CDR3 DNA reads as TGTGCCAGCAGTTACGACGGATACGAGCAGTACGTC. Translating it yields CASSYDGYEQYV.

The gene calls are TRBV13 and TRBJ2-7; the D gene is possibly TRBD1 (5 bases). This CDR3 contains 15 residues. V lost 4 bases and J lost 1, with 14 bases in between. Per germline, CDR1 PRHDT and CDR2 FYEKMQ (reference sequence). The chain's CDR3 is CASSSGWGGSYEQYF. Here the CDR3 DNA reads TGTGCCAGCAGCTCAGGCTGGGGCGGATCCTACGAGCAGTACTTC.

This clonotype was seen once. The rearrangement joins TRBV7-9 to TRBJ1-1; 7 bases are a match to TRBD1. The CDR3 is 13 residues long. Germline trimming cut 11 bases from V and 1 base from J; bases unmatched to any gene: 7. Germline assignment: CDR1 SEHNR and CDR2 FQNEAQ (reference sequence). The CDR3 nucleotides are TGTGCCTCCAACCAGGGGGGGAACACTGAAGCTTTCTTT. Translated: CASNQGGNTEAFF.

The chain recombines TRBV19 with TRBJ1-1, with D maybe TRBD1 (5 bases). Trimming cost V 3 bases and J 0 bases, with 11 bases left between them. CDR3 size: 15 residues. The V gene's germline CDR1 is LNHDA and CDR2 SQIVND (reference sequence). The CDR3 is CASSIGTVMNTEAFF. The CDR3 DNA sequence: TGTGCCAGTAGTATTGGGACGGTAATGAACACTGAAGCTTTCTTT.

The CDR3: CASSLRRQLASTDTQYF. In DNA, the CDR3 is TGCGCCAGCAGCTTGAGGAGACAACTAGCGAGCACAGATACGCAGTATTTT. The rearrangement joins TRBV5-1 to TRBJ2-3, with 7 bases fitting TRBD2. V was pared by 1 base and J by 0 bases, with 8 bases of the junction left unmatched. CDR1 is SGHRS and CDR2 is YFSETQ in the germline V gene. The CDR3 is 17 residues long.

V usage is TRBV6-6 and J usage is TRBJ2-3; D unresolved. Looked up from germline, CDR1 is MNHNY and CDR2 is SVGAGI (reference sequence). V lost 7 bases and J lost 3, with 20 bases in between. This CDR3 spans 16 amino acids. CDR3 nucleotide sequence: TGTGCCAGCACCCCTACTGATGCCCCCTTTACAGATACGCAGTATTTT. As protein: CASTPTDAPFTDTQYF.

The chain uses TRBV5-1 and TRBJ2-1; 9 bases are a match to TRBD2. The CDR3 totals 16 residues. The V segment lost 0 bases and the J segment 3 bases; nucleotides outside the gene matches: 4. Germline V gene sequence: CDR1 SGHRS, CDR2 YFSETQ. In nucleotides, the CDR3 is TGCGCCAGCAGCTTGGAACCTAGCGGGGTCTACAATGAGCAGTTCTTC. This gives the protein CASSLEPSGVYNEQFF.

This clonotype was picked up a small number of times. This sequence joins TRBV5-1 and TRBJ2-1; 10 bases align to TRBD2. The CDR3 is 17 amino acids. Looked up from germline, CDR1 is SGHRS and CDR2 is YFSETQ. Unmatched junction bases numbered 13, after V lost 2 bases and J lost 8 bases. The CDR3 is CASSLTVLAGRHDEQFF. CDR3 bases: TGCGCCAGCAGCTTAACTGTACTAGCGGGAAGGCACGATGAGCAGTTCTTC.

This rearrangement joins TRBV4-1 to TRBJ2-3; either TRBD1 or TRBD2 may supply D (5 bases each). Looked up from germline, CDR1 is MGHRA and CDR2 is YSYEKL. Trimming stripped 0 bases from V and 4 bases from J, with 14 bases between. The CDR3 consists of 16 residues. The CDR3 DNA reads as TGCGCCAGCAGCCAAGATCGGGGCCCCCCCGCAGATACGCAGTATTTT. Translated, it gives CASSQDRGPPADTQYF.

The chain uses TRBV4-1 and TRBJ2-1; maybe TRBD2 (6 bases). Germline V lookup: CDR1 MGHRA, CDR2 YSYEKL. There are 15 residues in the CDR3. The V gene lost 2 bases and the J gene lost 6 bases, with 14 bases spanning the gap. The CDR3 DNA reads TGCGCCAGCAGCCAACCCGGTCGGGAGTCCAATGAGCAGTTCTTC. The encoded protein is CASSQPGRESNEQFF.

The V call is TRBV4-2, the J call TRBJ2-7; perhaps TRBD1 as D (6 bases). The CDR3 extends over 16 amino acids. Germline V gives CDR1 LGHNA, CDR2 YNFKEQ. The V end was cut by 0 bases, the J end by 3 bases, with 15 bases between. The CDR3 region is CASSQEYPGVNYEQYF. Here the CDR3 DNA reads TGTGCCAGCAGCCAAGAGTACCCAGGGGTTAACTACGAGCAGTACTTC.

The rearrangement joins TRBV27 to TRBJ2-3, with a weak D call TRBD2 (6 bases). Trimming pared 2 bases from V and 2 bases from J, leaving 11 bases between. Germline assignment: CDR1 MNHEY and CDR2 SMNVEV (reference sequence). The CDR3 covers 15 residues. This chain's CDR3 is CASSLLAGLTDTQYF. Here the CDR3 DNA reads TGTGCCAGCAGTTTACTGGCGGGGCTCACAGATACGCAGTATTTT.

This clonotype has more than one count but fewer than ten. The rearrangement links TRBV6-1 to TRBJ1-1; 7 bases agree with TRBD1. The germline V gene has CDR1 MNHNS and CDR2 SASEGT. This CDR3 region has 15 residues. Trimming took 5 bases from V and 0 from J; bases not matched to a gene: 6. CDR3 nucleotide sequence: TGTGCCAGCAGTCAGACAGGGACGATGAACACTGAAGCTTTCTTT. It is translated as CASSQTGTMNTEAFF.

This clonotype turned up a few times. Here the CDR3 reads CASSPAGPNYGYTF. CDR3 coding DNA: TGCGCCAGCAGCCCCGCAGGGCCCAACTATGGCTACACCTTC. This chain uses TRBV4-1 with TRBJ1-2; the D gene is possibly TRBD1 (5 bases). Germline V lookup: CDR1 MGHRA, CDR2 YSYEKL. V was trimmed by 4 bases and J by 2 bases, leaving 11 bases between them. The length of the CDR3 is 14 residues.

CDR3 bases: TGTGCCAGCAGCTTGAGCGGCGCCGGGGAGCTGTTTTTT. Translating gives CASSLSGAGELFF. V gene TRBV7-8 combines with J gene TRBJ2-2, with D possibly matching TRBD2 (5 bases). V shed 3 bases and J shed 6 bases, with 8 bases lying between them. Germline CDR1 and CDR2: SGHVS and FQNEAQ. The CDR3 totals 13 residues.

The J gene is TRBJ1-1, the V gene TRBV5-1; D is unresolved. The CDR3 covers 13 residues. V was shortened by 2 bases and J by 8 bases, with 13 bases between the two germline ends. The germline gives CDR1 SGHRS, CDR2 YFSETQ. CDR3 sequence (DNA): TGCGCCAGCAGCTTTACCGGGGAAAGGGAAGCTTTCTTT. This translates into CASSFTGEREAFF.

V and J are TRBV19 and TRBJ2-7; 7 nucleotides agree with TRBD1. After removal of 5 bases from V and 5 bases from J, the junction contained 6 bases not matched to a gene. The CDR3 covers 13 residues. Germline V gene data show CDR1 as LNHDA and CDR2 as SQIVND (reference sequence). CDR3: CASSLQGSNEQYF. CDR3 in DNA: TGTGCCAGTAGTTTACAGGGGTCCAACGAGCAGTACTTC.

The rearrangement uses TRBV7-9 and TRBJ2-5; D might be TRBD1 (5 bases). Trimming took 0 bases from V and 2 from J, leaving 10 bases between them. This CDR3 has 15 residues. The germline gives CDR1 SEHNR, CDR2 FQNEAQ (reference sequence). The CDR3 region has the DNA TGTGCCAGCAGCTTAGCTTGGGGCGGACAAGAGACCCAGTACTTC. Amino acids: CASSLAWGGQETQYF.

V usage is TRBV28 and J usage is TRBJ2-2, with 12 bases matching TRBD2. The CDR3 length is 17 residues. Germline values: CDR1 MDHEN, CDR2 SYDVKM. Trimming at V came to 4 bases and at J to 3 bases, leaving 6 bases not matched to a gene. CDR3 protein: CASSSLAGGLYTGELFF. The CDR3 nucleotides are TGTGCCAGCAGTTCACTAGCGGGGGGCCTTTACACCGGGGAGCTGTTTTTT.

V and J are TRBV29-1 and TRBJ1-1; D not certain. The ends were cut back, 6 bases at V and 8 bases at J, with 13 bases in the middle. The germline CDR1 and CDR2 sequences are SQVTM and ANQGSEA. This CDR3 has 11 amino acids. The CDR3 spells CSVRDIGEAFF. DNA of the CDR3: TGCAGCGTCCGAGACATCGGGGAAGCTTTCTTT.

The chain uses TRBV15 and TRBJ2-6; D is undetermined. This CDR3 spans 15 amino acids. The germline CDR1 and CDR2 sequences are LNHNV and YYDKDF (reference sequence). Trimming took 1 base from V and 0 from J, leaving 4 bases between them. CDR3 DNA sequence: TGTGCCACCAGCAGAGGACTCTCTGGGGCCAACGTCCTGACTTTC. It encodes CATSRGLSGANVLTF.

V is TRBV20-1 and J is TRBJ2-1; tentatively, D is TRBD2 (6 bases). Between the trimmed V and J ends, which lost 4 bases and 0 bases, there was a span of 19 bases. This CDR3 comprises 17 residues. CDR1 is DFQATT and CDR2 is SNEGSKA in the germline V gene (reference sequence). This CDR3 is CSATDPIAASSYNEQFF. In DNA, the CDR3 is TGCAGTGCTACTGACCCCATAGCGGCAAGCTCCTACAATGAGCAGTTCTTC.

The chain recombines TRBV12-3 or TRBV12-4 with TRBJ2-1, with 8 bases matching TRBD1. This CDR3 comprises 19 residues. V lost 4 bases, J lost 4 bases, and 18 bases stayed unmatched. This CDR3 is CASSSGTGANARSYNEQFF. The CDR3 DNA sequence: TGTGCCAGCAGTTCCGGGACAGGCGCCAACGCCAGAAGTTACAATGAGCAGTTCTTC.

V and J are TRBV29-1 and TRBJ2-4; the match to TRBD1 covers 8 bases. J gave up 1 base and V 5 bases, and 4 bases lay outside the gene matches. CDR3 length: 14 residues. Germline CDR1 SQVTM, CDR2 ANQGSEA. The CDR3 is CSVTTGGAKNIQYF. The CDR3 DNA reads as TGCAGCGTTACCACAGGGGGGGCCAAAAACATTCAGTACTTC.

This clonotype was found once. The junction and the germline gene differ at one end; a read error may be behind it. CDR3 in amino acids: CATSGPNGGSTDTRYF. CDR3 nucleotides: TGTGCCACCAGTGGACCAAACGGGGGTAGCACAGATACGCGGTATTTT. The rearrangement links TRBV24-1 to TRBJ2-3; D possibly corresponds to TRBD2 (6 bases). The CDR3 is 16 residues long. Per germline, CDR1 KGHDR and CDR2 SFDVKD.